Listed below are T cell receptor beta chains from one sample, sequenced in a study of control samples from healthy donors and cancer patients. TCRdb's table, derived via immunoSEQ multiplex PCR, lists solely in-frame clones and lacks some. The sample yields about 140,000 clones, 85% to 95% seen once. Sequenced: blood. These receptors all come from a man aged 35-49 years in good health. Each CDR3 is given with its conserved first and last residue. The D gene is left open where the match is weak.

CDR3nt	CDR3aa	d_gene	v_gene	j_gene
TGTGCCAGCTCACCAGACCTCTACTATGGCTACACCTTC	CASSPDLYYGYTF	.	TRBV18	TRBJ1-2
TGTGCTAGTGGTTTGGGCCGGGTTGATAGGGGGGTCATAGATACGCAGTATTTT	CASGLGRVDRGVIDTQYF	.	TRBV12-5	TRBJ2-3
TGTGCCAGCAGCTTTCAGGCGAACACTGAAGCTTTCTTT	CASSFQANTEAFF	.	TRBV7-9	TRBJ1-1
TGCGCCAGCACGCGGGGCGCACCGGGACAGGGTACCTACGAGCAGTACTTC	CASTRGAPGQGTYEQYF	TRBD1	TRBV10-2	TRBJ2-7
TGTGCCAGCAGCTTGGCCAGGGGATGGGAAAGCACAGATACGCAGTATTTT	CASSLARGWESTDTQYF	.	TRBV5-6	TRBJ2-3
TGTGCCAGCAGCTGGTACACAAATCAGCCCCAGCATTTT	CASSWYTNQPQHF	.	TRBV12-3/TRBV12-4	TRBJ1-5
TGCGCCAGCAGCCAACCCCGACAGGGGGGTGACTACGAGCCCTACTTC	CASSQPRQGGDYEPYF	TRBD1	TRBV4-3	TRBJ2-7
TGTGCCAGCAGCTTAGTGGGAGGGTTCCTCTACGAGCAGTACTTC	CASSLVGGFLYEQYF	TRBD2	TRBV11-2	TRBJ2-7
TGTGCCAGCAGCCGTTTTAGAAGGGGCGATGAGCAGTTCTTC	CASSRFRRGDEQFF	.	TRBV3-1/TRBV3-2	TRBJ2-1
TGTGCCAGCAGCGTAGCCGGGGAGGAGTACACCGGGGAGCTGTTTTTT	CASSVAGEEYTGELFF	.	TRBV9	TRBJ2-2
TGCGCCAGCAGTGAGTCAAGGGTCGGGGATACGCAGTATTTT	CASSESRVGDTQYF	.	TRBV10-2	TRBJ2-3
TGTGCCAGCAGCTTAGCGGGCAGGGACTACGAGCAGTACTTC	CASSLAGRDYEQYF	.	TRBV7-9	TRBJ2-7
TGCGCCAGCAGCTTGGGGGACACTAGCACAGATACGCAGTATTTT	CASSLGDTSTDTQYF	.	TRBV5-1	TRBJ2-3
TGTGCCAGCTCACCACCGAATGGGGAAGGCTACACCTTC	CASSPPNGEGYTF	.	TRBV18	TRBJ1-2
TGTGCCAGCAGCTTAATTAGACAGGTTTGGGGAGATAGCAATCAGCCCCAGCATTTT	CASSLIRQVWGDSNQPQHF	.	TRBV11-3	TRBJ1-5
TGTGCCACCAGTGACCGACAGGGCCCGAACACCGGGGAGCTGTTTTTT	CATSDRQGPNTGELFF	TRBD1	TRBV24-1	TRBJ2-2
TGTGCCAGCAGCCAAGAGGTATTCTATGGCTACACCTTC	CASSQEVFYGYTF	.	TRBV3-1/TRBV3-2	TRBJ1-2